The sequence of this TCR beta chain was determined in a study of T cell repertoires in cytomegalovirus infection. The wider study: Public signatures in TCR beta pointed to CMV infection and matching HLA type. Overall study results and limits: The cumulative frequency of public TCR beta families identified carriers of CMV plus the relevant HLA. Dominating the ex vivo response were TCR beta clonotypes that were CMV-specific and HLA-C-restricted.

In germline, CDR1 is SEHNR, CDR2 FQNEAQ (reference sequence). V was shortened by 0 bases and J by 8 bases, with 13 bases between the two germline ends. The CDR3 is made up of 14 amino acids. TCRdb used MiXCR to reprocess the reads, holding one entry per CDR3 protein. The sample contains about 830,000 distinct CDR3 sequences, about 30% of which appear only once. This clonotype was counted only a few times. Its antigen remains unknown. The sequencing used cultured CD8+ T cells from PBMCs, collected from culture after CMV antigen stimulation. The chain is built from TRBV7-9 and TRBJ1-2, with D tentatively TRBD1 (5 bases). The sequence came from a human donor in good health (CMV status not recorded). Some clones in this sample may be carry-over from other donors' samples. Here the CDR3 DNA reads TGTGCCAGCAGCTTAGCGCGGCAGGGAAACGGCTACACCTTC. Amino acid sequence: CASSLARQGNGYTF. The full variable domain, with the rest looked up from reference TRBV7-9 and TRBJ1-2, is DTGVSQNPRHKITKRGQNVTFRCDPISEHNRLYWYRQTLGQGPEFLTYFQNEAQLEKSRLLSDRFSAERPKGSFSTLEIQRTEQGDSAMYLCASSLARQGNGYTFGSGTRLTVV.